These 20 T cell receptor beta chains were all obtained from the same sample, sequenced in a study of glioma-infiltrating T cells. Amplification of TCR alpha and beta CDR3 regions from RNA used iRepertoire nested multiplex PCR. TCRdb analysed the multiplex PCR reads with MiXCR anew, one entry per CDR3 protein. The table lists under 200,000 distinct CDR3 sequences, over 40% of them singletons, with about 5.2% in the top ten. Material: glioma tissue, nonneoplastic brain tissue, or PBMCs (not recorded which). The receptors stem from a human donor with low-grade glioma or glioblastoma, undergoing nonglioma brain surgery, or in good health (not recorded which).

V usage is TRBV29-1 and J usage is TRBJ2-5; possibly TRBD2 for D (5 bases). Trimming pared 6 bases from V and 11 bases from J, leaving 19 bases between. There are 12 residues in the CDR3. Germline CDR1 and CDR2: SQVTM and ANQGSEA. This chain's CDR3 is CSVPGIRGAQYF. DNA of the CDR3: TGCAGCGTACCGGGCATTCGGGGAGCGCAGTACTTC.

With regard to this clonotype: A single base separates this from a much larger clone, so it may be a read error. This sequence joins TRBV27 and TRBJ2-7; 13 bases line up with TRBD2. Trimming at V came to 3 bases and at J to 5 bases, leaving 7 bases not matched to a gene. Per the germline V gene, CDR1 is MNHEY and CDR2 is SMNVEV (reference sequence). CDR3 length: 16 amino acids. The CDR3 DNA follows: TGTGCCAGCAGTTTGGCCCCCGGGACTAGCGGGAACGAGCAGTACTTC. It is translated as CASSLAPGTSGNEQYF.

This clonotype is a singleton in its sample. This chain uses TRBV5-1 with TRBJ2-2; weak D call: TRBD2 (5 bases). Germline CDR1 and CDR2: SGHRS and YFSETQ. The CDR3 totals 14 residues. Trimming shortened V by 8 bases and J by 7 bases, and 18 bases separated the two germline ends. In nucleotides, the CDR3 is TGCGCCAGTCCCAAGGAGGTGGAGGACGGGGAGCTGTTTTTT. Translated, it gives CASPKEVEDGELFF.

This clonotype has at least ten counts. J is TRBJ2-3 and V is TRBV24-1; D gene ambiguous. Trimming stripped 6 bases from V and 3 bases from J, with 3 bases between. This CDR3 is 11 amino acids long. CDR1 is KGHDR and CDR2 is SFDVKD in the germline V gene. As DNA, the CDR3 is TGTGCCACCAGTTATACAGATACGCAGTATTTT. Its translation: CATSYTDTQYF.

Concerning this clonotype itself: The junction and the germline gene differ at one end; a read error may be behind it. The CDR3 nucleotides read TGTGCCAGCAATTCCCCGAGACTAGCCTACGACCAGTACTTC. Its translation: CASNSPRLAYDQYF. The chain is built from TRBV6-6 and TRBJ2-7; 7 bases line up with TRBD2. CDR1 and CDR2 (germline): MNHNY, SVGAGI (reference sequence). This CDR3 is 14 amino acids long.

The DNA for the CDR3 is TGTGCCTGCGAACCGGGACCTTACTCCACCTACGAGCAGTACTTC. Translated, it gives CACEPGPYSTYEQYF. This chain joins TRBV30 and TRBJ2-7; TRBD1 or TRBD2 may be the D gene (5 bases each). CDR1 is GTSNPN, CDR2 SVGIG, per germline (reference sequence). Trimming pared 6 bases from V and 2 bases from J, leaving 20 bases between. The CDR3 sequence is 15 residues long.

Worth noting for this clonotype: An end of the junction does not agree with germline; a read error may underlie this. The rearrangement uses TRBV7-8 and TRBJ2-7, with a possible D match to TRBD1 (6 bases). Germline loops: CDR1 SGHVS, CDR2 FQNEAQ. The CDR3 spans 15 residues. The CDR3 nucleotides read TGTGCCAGCAGCTTAGTACAGGGACCCCTAGGCGAGCAGCACTTC. Translating gives CASSLVQGPLGEQHF.

As concerns this clonotype: This may arise from a read error, as a much more abundant clone is one base away. The J gene is TRBJ2-3, the V gene TRBV7-6; D ambiguous. This CDR3 is 13 amino acids long. Germline-derived CDR1 and CDR2 are SGHVS and FNYEAQ. Trimming cost V 2 bases and J 4 bases, with 7 bases left between them. The CDR3 bases are TGTGCCAGCAGCTTAATCAATTCAGATACGCAGTATTTT. Its translation: CASSLINSDTQYF.

The chain combines TRBV3-1 with TRBJ2-7; TRBD1 agrees at 7 bases. Germline trimming cut 6 bases from V and 1 base from J; bases unmatched to any gene: 12. The CDR3 is 16 amino acids. Germline-derived CDR1 and CDR2 are LGHDT and YNNKEL (reference sequence). Here the CDR3 reads CASSSMTGLLSYEQYF. The CDR3 DNA follows: TGTGCCAGCAGTTCCATGACAGGGCTCTTATCCTACGAGCAGTACTTC.

This chain uses TRBV19 with TRBJ2-1; possibly TRBD1 or TRBD2 for D (6 bases each). Germline CDR1 is LNHDA and CDR2 is SQIVND (reference sequence). The CDR3 is 14 amino acids. V was pared by 8 bases and J by 6 bases, with 17 bases between. CDR3 nucleotide sequence: TGTGCCAGTGGGGGGCTAGCGAACTTCAATGAGCAGTTCTTC. This sequence encodes CASGGLANFNEQFF.

In its sample, this clonotype was seen many times. The gene calls are TRBV27 and TRBJ1-2; 7 nucleotides agree with TRBD1. Germline V gives CDR1 MNHEY, CDR2 SMNVEV (reference sequence). CDR3 length equals 15 residues. The V gene end was trimmed by 6 bases and the J gene end by 2 bases; junction bases not matched to a gene: 9. CDR3 protein: CASRALDRINYGYTF. In nucleotides, the CDR3 is TGTGCCAGCAGGGCGTTGGACAGGATAAACTATGGCTACACCTTC.

In this sample, this clonotype turned up a few times. The chain links TRBV7-9 to TRBJ2-2, with 9 bases aligning to TRBD1. The CDR3 contains 18 residues. CDR1 and CDR2 from the germline V gene are SEHNR and FQNEAQ (reference sequence). V gave up 5 bases and J gave up 4 bases; unmatched junction bases: 14. The CDR3 reads CASSRTSRTGAATGELFF. In DNA form, the CDR3 reads TGTGCCAGCAGCCGAACTAGTAGGACAGGGGCGGCCACCGGGGAGCTGTTTTTT.

This clonotype was seen at least ten times. The chain carries TRBV6-1 and TRBJ1-5; D gene uncertain. The CDR3 loop spans 13 amino acids. The V end was cut by 7 bases, the J end by 0 bases, with 7 bases between. Germline loops: CDR1 MNHNS, CDR2 SASEGT. Here the CDR3 DNA reads TGTGCCAGCAACGTAAATAGCAATCAGCCCCAGCATTTT. It encodes CASNVNSNQPQHF.

In this sample, this clonotype turned up many times. The rearrangement links TRBV28 to TRBJ2-3, with 9 bases matching TRBD2. V dropped 6 bases and J dropped 0; count of bases not matched to a gene: 7. This CDR3 is 16 amino acids long. Looked up from germline, CDR1 is MDHEN and CDR2 is SYDVKM. CDR3 DNA: TGTGCCAGCAGACAACCTAGCGGGGCTAGCACAGATACGCAGTATTTT. Protein: CASRQPSGASTDTQYF.

This clonotype was picked up one time. With a much larger clone just one base away, this may be a read error. CDR3 residues: CANSQDTRSDTQYF. Written as DNA, the CDR3 is TGTGCCAACAGCCAAGACACCCGGTCTGATACGCAGTATTTT. The chain uses TRBV4-2 and TRBJ2-3; D unclear. The CDR3 contains 14 residues. Germline CDR1 is LGHNA and CDR2 is YNFKEQ.

In this sample, this clonotype turned up a few times. The chain employs TRBV7-9 and TRBJ2-5, with 14 bases identical to TRBD2. Germline trimming cut 3 bases from V and 5 bases from J; bases unmatched to any gene: 14. The CDR3 loop spans 19 amino acids. Germline assignment: CDR1 SEHNR and CDR2 FQNEAQ (reference sequence). The CDR3: CASSFAPGLAGVVAETQYF. The CDR3 bases are TGTGCCAGCAGCTTTGCCCCGGGACTAGCGGGAGTTGTTGCGGAGACCCAGTACTTC.

CDR3: CASSPQWDTSYEQYF. The CDR3 DNA reads as TGTGCCAGCAGCCCCCAGTGGGACACGTCCTACGAGCAGTACTTC. The chain uses TRBV3-1 and TRBJ2-7, with TRBD1 as a possible D gene (6 bases). Trimming took 4 bases from V and 1 from J, leaving 14 bases between them. There are 15 residues in the CDR3. From germline, CDR1 is LGHDT and CDR2 YNNKEL (reference sequence).

The rearrangement uses TRBV14 and TRBJ2-5; 13 positions match TRBD2. CDR3 length: 17 residues. The germline V gene encodes CDR1 SGHDN and CDR2 FVKESK. V shed 4 bases and J 3 bases; nucleotides not matched to a gene: 8. CDR3 nucleotides: TGTGCCAGCAGCCGAGCGGGACTAGCGGGACCCGAAGAGACCCAGTACTTC. Protein sequence: CASSRAGLAGPEETQYF.

In regard to this clonotype: Just one base apart from a much larger clone, this may be a read error. The V call is TRBV6-5, the J call TRBJ2-5; TRBD1 or TRBD2 may be the D gene (6 bases each). CDR3 length: 14 residues. Per germline, CDR1 MNHEY and CDR2 SVGAGI. CDR3 protein: CATGKQGGGENQYF. The DNA for the CDR3 is TGTGCCACCGGAAAACAGGGAGGAGGGGAGAACCAGTACTTC.

About this clonotype itself: A much larger clone differs by one base, so this may be a read error. V gene TRBV11-2 combines with J gene TRBJ2-3, with D maybe TRBD2 (5 bases). Germline V CDR1 and CDR2: SGHAT, FQNNGV. The CDR3 has 15 residues. The germline V and J ends were trimmed by 7 bases and 1 base, with 15 bases remaining between them. The CDR3 sequence is CASTTRAVGTDTQYF. In DNA form, the CDR3 reads TGTGCCAGCACCACGAGGGCAGTGGGCACAGATACGCAGTATTTT.